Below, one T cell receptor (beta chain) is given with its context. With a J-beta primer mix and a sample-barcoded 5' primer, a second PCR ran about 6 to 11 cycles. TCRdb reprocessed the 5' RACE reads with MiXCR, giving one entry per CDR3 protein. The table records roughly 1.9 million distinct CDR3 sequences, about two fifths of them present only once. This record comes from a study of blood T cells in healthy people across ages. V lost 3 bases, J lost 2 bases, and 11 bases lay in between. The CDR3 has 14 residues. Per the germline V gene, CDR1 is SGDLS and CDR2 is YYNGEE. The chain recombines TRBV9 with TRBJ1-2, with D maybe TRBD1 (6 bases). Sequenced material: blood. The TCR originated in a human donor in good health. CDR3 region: CASSGGAVNYGYTF. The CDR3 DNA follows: TGTGCCAGCAGCGGGGGGGCGGTGAACTATGGCTACACCTTC.